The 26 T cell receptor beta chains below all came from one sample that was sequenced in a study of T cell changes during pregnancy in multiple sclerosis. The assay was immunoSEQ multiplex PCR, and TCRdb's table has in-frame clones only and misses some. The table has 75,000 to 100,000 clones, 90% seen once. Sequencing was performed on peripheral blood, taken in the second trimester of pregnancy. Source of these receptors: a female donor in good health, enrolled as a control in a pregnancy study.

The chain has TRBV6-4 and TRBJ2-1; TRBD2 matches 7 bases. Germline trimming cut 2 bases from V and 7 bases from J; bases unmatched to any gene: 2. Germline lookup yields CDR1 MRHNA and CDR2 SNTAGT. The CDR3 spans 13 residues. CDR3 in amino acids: CASSDRGGNEQFF. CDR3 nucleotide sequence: TGTGCCAGCAGTGACAGGGGAGGGAATGAGCAGTTCTTC.

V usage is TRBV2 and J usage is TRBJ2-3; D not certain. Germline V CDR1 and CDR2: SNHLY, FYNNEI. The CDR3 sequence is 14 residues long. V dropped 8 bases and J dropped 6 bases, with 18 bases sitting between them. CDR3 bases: TGTGCCAGCCTGGATAGGCAGGTGACGGATACGCAGTATTTT. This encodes CASLDRQVTDTQYF.

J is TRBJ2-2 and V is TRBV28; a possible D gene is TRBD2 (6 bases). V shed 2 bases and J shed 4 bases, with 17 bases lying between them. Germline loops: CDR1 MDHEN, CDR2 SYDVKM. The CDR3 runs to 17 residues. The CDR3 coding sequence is TGTGCCAGCAGTTTAGGGGTTGATGCGGGGCTCACCGGGGAGCTGTTTTTT. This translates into CASSLGVDAGLTGELFF.

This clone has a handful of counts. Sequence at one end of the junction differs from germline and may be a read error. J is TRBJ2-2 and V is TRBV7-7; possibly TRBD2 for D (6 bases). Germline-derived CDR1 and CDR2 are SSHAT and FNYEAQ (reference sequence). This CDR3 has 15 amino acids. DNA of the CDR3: TGTGCTAGCAGCTCCGGACTGGGGGGCACCGGGGAGCTGTTTTTT. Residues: CASSSGLGGTGELFF.

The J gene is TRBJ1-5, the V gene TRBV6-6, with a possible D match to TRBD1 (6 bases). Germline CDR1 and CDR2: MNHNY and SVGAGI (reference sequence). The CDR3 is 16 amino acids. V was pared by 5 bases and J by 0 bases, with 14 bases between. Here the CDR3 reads CASSGEQGFSNQPQHF. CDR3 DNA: TGTGCCAGCAGTGGCGAACAGGGATTTAGCAATCAGCCCCAGCATTTT.

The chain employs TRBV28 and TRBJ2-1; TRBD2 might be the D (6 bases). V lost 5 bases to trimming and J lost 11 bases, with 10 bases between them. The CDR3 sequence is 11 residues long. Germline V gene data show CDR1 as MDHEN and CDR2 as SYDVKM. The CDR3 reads CASSHLAQQFF. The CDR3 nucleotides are TGTGCCAGCAGTCATCTAGCGCAGCAGTTCTTC.

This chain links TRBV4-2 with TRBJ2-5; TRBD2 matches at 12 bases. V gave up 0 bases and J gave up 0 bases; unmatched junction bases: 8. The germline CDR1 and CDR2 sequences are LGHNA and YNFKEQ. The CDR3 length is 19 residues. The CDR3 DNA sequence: TGTGCCAGCAGCCAAGATTTGCTAGCGGGAGGGTCTTACCAAGAGACCCAGTACTTC. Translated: CASSQDLLAGGSYQETQYF.

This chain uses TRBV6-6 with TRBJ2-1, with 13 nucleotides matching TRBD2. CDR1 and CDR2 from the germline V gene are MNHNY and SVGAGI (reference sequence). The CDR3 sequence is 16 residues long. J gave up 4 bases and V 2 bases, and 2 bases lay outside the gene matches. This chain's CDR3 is CASSYELAGGYNEQFF. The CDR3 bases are TGTGCCAGCAGTTACGAACTAGCGGGAGGGTACAATGAGCAGTTCTTC.

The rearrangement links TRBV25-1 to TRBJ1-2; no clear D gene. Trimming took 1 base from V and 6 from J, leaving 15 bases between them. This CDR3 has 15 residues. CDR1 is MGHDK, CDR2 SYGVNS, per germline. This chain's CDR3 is CASSESDPQIDGYTF. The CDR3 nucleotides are TGTGCCAGCAGTGAATCAGATCCCCAGATTGATGGCTACACCTTC.

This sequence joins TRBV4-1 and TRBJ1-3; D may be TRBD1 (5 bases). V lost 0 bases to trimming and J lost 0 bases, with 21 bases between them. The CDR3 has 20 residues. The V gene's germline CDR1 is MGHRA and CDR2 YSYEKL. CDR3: CASSQDSTGVRPLSGNTIYF. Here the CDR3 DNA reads TGCGCCAGCAGCCAAGATTCCACGGGGGTTAGGCCCCTCTCTGGAAACACCATATATTTT.

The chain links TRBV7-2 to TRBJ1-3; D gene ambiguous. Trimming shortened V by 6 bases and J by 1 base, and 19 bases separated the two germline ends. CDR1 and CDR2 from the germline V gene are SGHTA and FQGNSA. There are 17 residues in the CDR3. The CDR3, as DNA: TGTGCCAGCAGTCCCCGGCGGGGAGCCCCATCTGGAAACACCATATATTTT. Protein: CASSPRRGAPSGNTIYF.

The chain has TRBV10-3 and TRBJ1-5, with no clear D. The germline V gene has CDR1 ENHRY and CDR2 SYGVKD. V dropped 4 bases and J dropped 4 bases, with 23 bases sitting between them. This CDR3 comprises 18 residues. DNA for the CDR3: TGTGCCATCAGTGGTATCGATTCGGTATTAACCGGGAATCAGCCCCAGCATTTT. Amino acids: CAISGIDSVLTGNQPQHF.

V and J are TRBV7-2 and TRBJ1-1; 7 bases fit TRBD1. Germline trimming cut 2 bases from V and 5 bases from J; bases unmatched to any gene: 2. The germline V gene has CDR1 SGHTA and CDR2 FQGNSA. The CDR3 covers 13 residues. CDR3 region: CASSLQGGTEAFF. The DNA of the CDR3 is TGTGCCAGCAGCTTACAGGGGGGTACTGAAGCTTTCTTT. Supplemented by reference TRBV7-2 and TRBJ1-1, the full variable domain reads GAGVSQSPSNKVTEKGKDVELRCDPISGHTALYWYRQSLGQGLEFLIYFQGNSAPDKSGLPSDRFSAERTGGSVSTLTIQRTQQEDSAVYLCASSLQGGTEAFFGQGTRLTVV.

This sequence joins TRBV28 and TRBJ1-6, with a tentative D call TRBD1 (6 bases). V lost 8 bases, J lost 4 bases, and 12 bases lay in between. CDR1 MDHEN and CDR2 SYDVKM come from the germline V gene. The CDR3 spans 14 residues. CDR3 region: CASRRGGYNSPLHF. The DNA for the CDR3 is TGTGCCAGCCGTAGGGGGGGTTATAATTCACCCCTCCACTTT. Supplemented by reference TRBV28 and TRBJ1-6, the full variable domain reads DVKVTQSSRYLVKRTGEKVFLECVQDMDHENMFWYRQDPGLGLRLIYFSYDVKMKEKGDIPEGYSVSREKKERFSLILESASTNQTSMYLCASRRGGYNSPLHFGNGTRLTVT.

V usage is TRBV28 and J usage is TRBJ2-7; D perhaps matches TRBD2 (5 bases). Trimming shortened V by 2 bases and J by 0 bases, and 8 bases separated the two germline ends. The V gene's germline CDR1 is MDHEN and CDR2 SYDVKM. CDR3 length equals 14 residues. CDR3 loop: CASSLVGDSYEQYF. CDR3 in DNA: TGTGCCAGCAGTTTAGTCGGGGACTCCTACGAGCAGTACTTC.

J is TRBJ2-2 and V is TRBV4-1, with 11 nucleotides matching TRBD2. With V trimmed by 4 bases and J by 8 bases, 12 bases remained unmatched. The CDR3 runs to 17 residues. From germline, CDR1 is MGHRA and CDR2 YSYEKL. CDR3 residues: CASSPLGTSGGLGELFF. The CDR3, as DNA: TGCGCCAGCAGCCCCTTGGGCACTAGCGGGGGTCTTGGGGAGCTGTTTTTT.

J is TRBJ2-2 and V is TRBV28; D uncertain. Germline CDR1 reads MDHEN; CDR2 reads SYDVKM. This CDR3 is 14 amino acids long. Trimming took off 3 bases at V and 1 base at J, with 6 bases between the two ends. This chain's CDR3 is CASSLGENTGELFF. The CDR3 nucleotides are TGTGCCAGCAGTTTGGGCGAGAACACCGGGGAGCTGTTTTTT.

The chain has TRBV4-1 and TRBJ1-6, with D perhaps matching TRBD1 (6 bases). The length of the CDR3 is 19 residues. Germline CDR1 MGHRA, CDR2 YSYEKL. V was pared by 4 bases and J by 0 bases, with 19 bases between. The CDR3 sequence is CASSRTPTGSSSYNSPLHF. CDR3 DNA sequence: TGCGCCAGCAGCCGCACGCCGACAGGTTCTAGCTCCTATAATTCACCCCTCCACTTT.

The CDR3 DNA sequence: TGTGCCAGCAGTTTAAGCCTAGCGGGGTACTACGAGCAGTACTTC. Amino acid sequence: CASSLSLAGYYEQYF. The genes are TRBV27 and TRBJ2-7; 9 bases match TRBD2. The V gene's germline CDR1 is MNHEY and CDR2 SMNVEV (reference sequence). V lost 2 bases to trimming and J lost 3 bases; unmatched junction nucleotides: 5. The CDR3 loop spans 15 amino acids.

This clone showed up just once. CDR3 sequence: CASMDRHGSPLHF. Here the CDR3 DNA reads TGTGCCAGTATGGACAGGCATGGTTCACCCCTCCACTTT. V and J are TRBV19 and TRBJ1-6; 7 bases are a match to TRBD1. From germline, CDR1 is LNHDA and CDR2 SQIVND (reference sequence). V dropped 7 bases and J dropped 9; count of bases not matched to a gene: 6. The CDR3 is made up of 13 amino acids.

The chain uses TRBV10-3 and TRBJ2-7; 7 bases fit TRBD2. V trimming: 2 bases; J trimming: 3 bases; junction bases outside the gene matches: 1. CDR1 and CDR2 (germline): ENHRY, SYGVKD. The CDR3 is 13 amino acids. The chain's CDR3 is CAISEREGYEQYF. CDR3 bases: TGTGCCATCAGTGAGAGGGAGGGCTACGAGCAGTACTTC.

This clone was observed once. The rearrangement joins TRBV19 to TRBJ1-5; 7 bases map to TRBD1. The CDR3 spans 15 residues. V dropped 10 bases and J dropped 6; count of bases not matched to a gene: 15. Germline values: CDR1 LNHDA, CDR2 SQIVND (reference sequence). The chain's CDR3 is CATTRDSPRGQPQHF. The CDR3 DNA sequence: TGTGCCACTACCAGGGACAGTCCCCGTGGTCAGCCCCAGCATTTT.

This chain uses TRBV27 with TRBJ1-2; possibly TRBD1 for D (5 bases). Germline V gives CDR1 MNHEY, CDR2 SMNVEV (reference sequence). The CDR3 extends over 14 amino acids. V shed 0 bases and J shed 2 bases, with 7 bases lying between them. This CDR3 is CASSLSPGNYGYTF. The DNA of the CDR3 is TGTGCCAGCAGTTTATCGCCAGGGAACTATGGCTACACCTTC.

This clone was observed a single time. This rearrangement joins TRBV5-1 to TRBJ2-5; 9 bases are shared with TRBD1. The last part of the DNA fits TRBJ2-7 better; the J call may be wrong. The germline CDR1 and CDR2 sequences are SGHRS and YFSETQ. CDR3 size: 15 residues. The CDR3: CASSPGTGSYYEQYF. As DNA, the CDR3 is TGCGCCAGCAGCCCAGGGACAGGGAGCTACTACGAGCAGTACTTC.

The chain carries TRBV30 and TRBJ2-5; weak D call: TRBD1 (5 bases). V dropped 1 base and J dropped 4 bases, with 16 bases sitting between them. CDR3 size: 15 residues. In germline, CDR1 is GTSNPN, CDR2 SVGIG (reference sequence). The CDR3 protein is CAWSAGKGRRETQYF. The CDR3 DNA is TGTGCCTGGAGTGCAGGGAAAGGACGGCGAGAGACCCAGTACTTC.

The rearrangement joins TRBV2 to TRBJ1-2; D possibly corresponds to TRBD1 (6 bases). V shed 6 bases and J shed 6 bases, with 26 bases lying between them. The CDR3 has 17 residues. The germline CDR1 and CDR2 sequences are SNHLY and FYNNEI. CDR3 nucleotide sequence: TGTGCCAGCAGGGAGAATGCGGGGGCCGGGAAGGGGAATGGCTACACCTTC. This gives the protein CASRENAGAGKGNGYTF.